These 2 T cell receptor beta chains were all obtained from the same sample, sequenced in a study of T cell responses to AZD1222 COVID-19 vaccine. The protocol was immunoSEQ multiplex PCR, while the TCRdb copy is restricted to in-frame clones and leaves out a portion. The sample holds 70,000 or so clones, under 90% seen once. Source: peripheral blood, taken 28 days after the second AZD1222 dose. These receptors were collected from an adult who received the AZD1222 COVID-19 vaccine.

The chain links TRBV5-1 to TRBJ2-5; unclear D gene. The CDR3 sequence is 14 residues long. CDR1 SGHRS and CDR2 YFSETQ come from the germline V gene. Trimming removed 0 bases from V and 7 bases from J, with 13 bases in between. DNA for the CDR3: TGCGCCAGCAGCTTGGGGGTAGATGTAGGGACCCAGTACTTC. Translated: CASSLGVDVGTQYF.

The J gene is TRBJ1-6, the V gene TRBV30, with D unresolved. The CDR3 sequence is 13 residues long. Germline V gene data show CDR1 as GTSNPN and CDR2 as SVGIG (reference sequence). The V end was cut by 8 bases, the J end by 7 bases, with 15 bases between. CDR3 loop: CAGHKRRNSPLHF. The CDR3 DNA follows: TGTGCCGGTCACAAGCGTCGGAATTCACCCCTCCACTTT.